This T cell receptor beta chain appears in the sequencing data of a study of radiotherapy plus CTLA-4 blockade in lung cancer. As for the study in general: Objective responses occurred in roughly a sixth of patients; over 30% had disease control.

To note about this clone: Antigen specificity is unknown.

Whole-study results and caveats: Following radiotherapy plus ipilimumab, tumor-derived TCR clones expanded in the blood.

Repertoires were generated with immunoSEQ multiplex PCR, while TCRdb's copy carries only in-frame clones and drops some. Found here are 45,000 to 60,000 clones, around 86% of them singletons; the top ten hold 2.5% to 3.5%. This CDR3 has 14 residues. Germline CDR1 SGHAT, CDR2 FQNNGV. Germline trimming cut 4 bases from V and 3 bases from J; bases unmatched to any gene: 2. It was focal radiation plus CTLA-4 blockade with ipilimumab that patients with chemo-refractory metastatic non-small-cell lung cancer received. This material consisted of peripheral blood, taken from a patient treated with radiotherapy plus ipilimumab. The receptor was derived from a human donor with non-small cell lung cancer who had stable disease on radiotherapy plus ipilimumab. The chain combines TRBV11-2 with TRBJ2-3; 9 bases line up with TRBD2. The DNA for the CDR3 is TGTGCCAGCAGCTCCGGACTAGCGACAGATACGCAGTATTTT. Protein product: CASSSGLATDTQYF. Variable domain in full (rest from reference TRBV11-2 and TRBJ2-3): EAGVAQSPRYKIIEKRQSVAFWCNPISGHATLYWYQQILGQGPKLLIQFQNNGVVDDSQLPKDRFSAERLKGVDSTLKIQPAKLEDSAVYLCASSSGLATDTQYFGPGTRLTVL.